This record looks at one TCR beta chain sequence and its context. The source of the sample is a study of blood T cell repertoires in COVID-19. Study-level information: Samples taken during acute and convalescent COVID-19 were collected in the United States, Italy and Spain.

Participants were aged 18 to 89 years, lived in under 30 US areas, and enrolled virtually. Resolution of symptoms, clearance, or two negative PCRs was present in recovered Cohort 3 donors. Produced via immunoSEQ multiplex PCR; TCRdb's table is partial and in-frame only. The table includes some 460,000 clones, 87% detected once. The receptor's source is a woman between 18 and 29 years old who had recovered from COVID-19. Sequencing was carried out using PBMCs or T cells enriched from blood (not recorded which).

The CDR3 DNA reads as TGTGCCAGCTCACCATCCCGGACAGGGGGCTTAGAGACCCAGTACTTC. It encodes CASSPSRTGGLETQYF. The chain recombines TRBV18 with TRBJ2-5; 11 bases are shared with TRBD1. V shed 2 bases and J 4 bases; nucleotides not matched to a gene: 6. Germline CDR1 is KGHSH and CDR2 is LQKENI. CDR3 length equals 16 residues.